These 14 T cell receptor beta chains came from one sample sequenced in a study of blood T cell dynamics during melanoma immunotherapy. Time point meaning: week 3, after first cycle of checkpoint inhibitor. Some clones are missing from TCRdb's copy, which holds only in-frame ones; the method was immunoSEQ multiplex PCR. The sample yields 25,000 to 30,000 clones, over 80% seen once. The sample here was blood, taken from a patient treated with checkpoint blockade. Receptors originate from a human donor with melanoma.

The chain couples TRBV27 to TRBJ2-7, with D perhaps being TRBD1 or TRBD2 (5 bases each). Between the trimmed V and J ends, which lost 4 bases and 2 bases, there was a span of 12 bases. CDR3 length equals 14 residues. The germline V gene has CDR1 MNHEY and CDR2 SMNVEV (reference sequence). The CDR3 DNA follows: TGTGCCAGCAGTTCCGGGACGGCCGCCTACGAGCAGTACTTC. Its protein product is CASSSGTAAYEQYF.

The chain has TRBV7-8 and TRBJ1-6, with TRBD1 matching over 7 bases. The CDR3 consists of 15 residues. Trimming cost V 5 bases and J 5 bases; bases outside gene matches: 6. The germline V gene has CDR1 SGHVS and CDR2 FQNEAQ. The CDR3 sequence is CASSLMGQNNSPLHF. The CDR3 nucleotides read TGTGCCAGCAGCCTGATGGGACAGAATAATTCACCCCTCCACTTT.

The V gene is TRBV4-2, the J gene TRBJ2-3; the match to TRBD2 covers 8 bases. The junction had 6 bases not matched to a gene; V was cut back by 0 bases and J by 1 base. CDR1 and CDR2 from the germline V gene are LGHNA and YNFKEQ. CDR3 length equals 17 residues. This chain's CDR3 is CASSQELARGGTDTQYF. As DNA, the CDR3 is TGTGCCAGCAGCCAAGAATTGGCGCGGGGGGGCACAGATACGCAGTATTTT.

The gene calls are TRBV25-1 and TRBJ1-2; D remains ambiguous. This CDR3 comprises 13 residues. V lost 3 bases and J lost 3, with 8 bases in between. CDR1 MGHDK and CDR2 SYGVNS come from the germline V gene. The CDR3 here is CASSDPPDYGYTF. CDR3 DNA sequence: TGTGCCAGCAGTGATCCCCCTGACTATGGCTACACCTTC.

Notes on this clone: The conserved final phenylalanine or tryptophan is absent from the CDR3, which likely points to a read error. As DNA, the CDR3 is TGTGCCAGCAGCTTAGGCAGTGGTTCCCCTGCGGCTAACTATGGCTACACCCTC. As protein: CASSLGSGSPAANYGYTL. The chain uses TRBV7-9 and TRBJ1-2; no clear D gene. V lost 1 base and J lost 0, with 18 bases in between. Germline values: CDR1 SEHNR, CDR2 FQNEAQ (reference sequence). The CDR3 is 18 amino acids.

This clone was observed once. This sequence joins TRBV4-1 and TRBJ1-4, with no clear D. Germline loops: CDR1 MGHRA, CDR2 YSYEKL. Trimming took off 0 bases at V and 1 base at J, with 9 bases between the two ends. The CDR3 is 16 residues long. For the CDR3, the DNA is TGCGCCAGCAGCCAAGATCCGGGGAGAACTAATGAAAAACTGTTTTTT. Protein: CASSQDPGRTNEKLFF.

The chain employs TRBV23-1 and TRBJ1-5, with a weak D call TRBD1 (5 bases). Being an ORF, TRBV23-1 has a function that is uncertain. Trimming removed 7 bases at V and 6 bases at J, with 22 bases between. The CDR3 has 16 amino acids. The CDR3 bases are TGCGCCAGCACCCTCGGGAGGGGCAGAATAGGTCAGCCCCAGCATTTT. This translates into CASTLGRGRIGQPQHF.

This chain uses TRBV20-1 with TRBJ1-1, with a weak D call TRBD1 (5 bases). The CDR3 spans 11 residues. Germline V gives CDR1 DFQATT, CDR2 SNEGSKA (reference sequence). The CDR3 loop is CRGGERTEAFF. As DNA, the CDR3 is TGCAGGGGGGGGGAAAGGACTGAAGCTTTCTTT.

This clone was picked up a small number of times. The chain couples TRBV10-2 to TRBJ1-5; 9 nucleotides agree with TRBD1. Per the germline V gene, CDR1 is WSHSY and CDR2 is SAAADI. J gave up 7 bases and V 8 bases, and 6 bases lay outside the gene matches. The length of the CDR3 is 13 residues. CDR3 region: CASADRGGQPQHF. In nucleotides, the CDR3 is TGCGCCAGCGCGGACAGGGGAGGCCAGCCCCAGCATTTT.

This CDR3 reads CASTLSPNEKLFF. The CDR3, as DNA: TGTGCCAGCACCCTGTCACCTAATGAAAAACTGTTTTTT. This chain joins TRBV7-8 and TRBJ1-4; unclear D gene. In germline, CDR1 is SGHVS, CDR2 FQNEAQ. This CDR3 contains 13 residues. V was cut by 7 bases and J by 3 bases, with 9 bases left in between.

This clone was found a few times. The chain joins TRBV4-2 to TRBJ1-1; D may be TRBD1 (6 bases). Germline V gene data show CDR1 as LGHNA and CDR2 as YNFKEQ. Trimming cost V 3 bases and J 4 bases, with 12 bases left between them. This CDR3 is built from 14 residues. The CDR3 coding sequence is TGTGCCAGCAGCCAGGCAGGGGTGGGCACTGAAGCTTTCTTT. Protein product: CASSQAGVGTEAFF.

The rearrangement uses TRBV28 and TRBJ1-1; a weak D match, TRBD1 (6 bases). V shed 5 bases and J shed 1 base, with 14 bases lying between them. The CDR3 is 15 residues long. Germline assignment: CDR1 MDHEN and CDR2 SYDVKM. CDR3 DNA: TGTGCCAGCAGTCCCCCCCCCAGGGGGAACACTGAAGCTTTCTTT. Translation gives CASSPPPRGNTEAFF.

In this sample, this clone turned up a few times. The chain recombines TRBV28 with TRBJ1-5, with TRBD1 matching over 8 bases. Germline V gene sequence: CDR1 MDHEN, CDR2 SYDVKM. There are 14 residues in the CDR3. Losses at the gene ends were 7 bases for V and 5 bases for J; bases not matched to a gene: 7. CDR3 protein: CASTLGQGHQPQHF. The CDR3 region has the DNA TGTGCCAGCACCCTCGGACAGGGCCATCAGCCCCAGCATTTT.

The genes are TRBV19 and TRBJ1-3, with unresolved D. This CDR3 contains 14 residues. V was trimmed by 3 bases and J by 0 bases, leaving 6 bases between them. Germline loops: CDR1 LNHDA, CDR2 SQIVND (reference sequence). DNA of the CDR3: TGTGCCAGTAGTATTGAGAACTCTGGAAACACCATATATTTT. Encoded protein: CASSIENSGNTIYF.